This T cell receptor beta chain originates from a study of T cell repertoires in cytomegalovirus infection. Study-level background: In public TCR beta signatures, there were indications of both CMV infection and matching HLA type.

The ends lost 4 bases at V and 4 bases at J; junction bases unmatched: 7. CDR3 size: 15 residues. Germline CDR1 and CDR2: SQVTM and ANQGSEA. This clonotype turned up a few times. Its antigen is still unknown. TCRdb recomputed calls from the reads with MiXCR, one row per CDR3 protein. Of 250,000 to 300,000 distinct CDR3 sequences in the sample, around 25% were seen once. Overall study results and limits: Carriers of CMV and the relevant HLA type were discriminated by public TCR beta frequency. CMV-specific HLA-C-restricted TCR beta clonotypes dominated the ex vivo response.

The V call is TRBV29-1, the J call TRBJ1-4, with TRBD1 identical over 9 bases. Sequenced material: PBMCs. The sequence derives from a human donor in good health (CMV status not recorded). Some clones in this sample may be carry-over from other donors' samples. CDR3 coding DNA: TGCAGCGTTGGAGGCGGGACAGGGTTTAATGAAAAACTGTTTTTT. It yields the protein CSVGGGTGFNEKLFF.